Detailed here is one T cell receptor beta chain. The data belong to a study of blood T cell repertoires in COVID-19. TCRdb's copy holds only in-frame clones and misses some; the assay was immunoSEQ multiplex PCR. The repertoire holds some 170,000 clones, with about 87% as singletons. V was pared by 10 bases and J by 3 bases, with 4 bases of the junction left unmatched. This CDR3 spans 13 amino acids. Looked up from germline, CDR1 is SNHLY and CDR2 is FYNNEI. The chain recombines TRBV2 with TRBJ1-2; 11 nucleotides agree with TRBD1. Sequencing was carried out using peripheral blood. The sequence was collected from a woman aged 45-65 years with acute or convalescent COVID-19. The CDR3: CATGTGGYYGYTF. The CDR3 DNA sequence: TGTGCCACTGGGACAGGGGGGTACTATGGCTACACCTTC.